This is a list of T cell receptor beta chains from one sample in a study of radiation and T cells in renal cell carcinoma. Assay: immunoSEQ multiplex PCR; the TCRdb copy retains only in-frame clones and omits some. The data contain some 150,000 clones, approximately 87% of them singletons. Specimen: blood, collected from a patient whose treatment included radiotherapy and nephrectomy. The receptors were gathered from a woman between 50 and 59 years old with renal cell carcinoma. CDR3s include the opening cysteine and the closing phenylalanine or tryptophan. The D gene is left open where the match is weak. Clone sizes are given selectively: once, few, many, or a class where the clone is expanded.

CDR3aa: CAISVGQDSGGYTF
CDR3nt: TGTGCCATCAGTGTAGGACAGGACTCGGGTGGCTACACCTTC
v_gene: TRBV10-3
abundance: NA
d_gene: TRBD1
j_gene: TRBJ1-2

CDR3aa: CASSVDSSYEQYF
CDR3nt: TGTGCCAGCAGCGTAGATTCTAGCTACGAGCAGTACTTC
v_gene: TRBV9
abundance: NA
d_gene: NA
j_gene: TRBJ2-7

CDR3aa: CASSLGERGYTTSQHF
CDR3nt: TGTGCCAGCAGCTTAGGTGAAAGGGGATACACGACGTCCCAGCATTTT
v_gene: TRBV7-2
abundance: NA
d_gene: NA
j_gene: TRBJ1-5

CDR3aa: CASSQRSGAGEAFF
CDR3nt: TGCGCCAGCAGCCAACGAAGTGGAGCGGGTGAAGCTTTCTTT
v_gene: TRBV4-3
abundance: NA
d_gene: NA
j_gene: TRBJ1-1

CDR3aa: CASSPGQGRSETQYF
CDR3nt: TGTGCCAGCAGCCCCGGACAGGGGCGGTCGGAGACCCAGTACTTC
v_gene: TRBV6-5
abundance: NA
d_gene: TRBD1
j_gene: TRBJ2-5

CDR3aa: CASRDEGRVLKANYGYTF
CDR3nt: TGTGCCAGCAGGGACGAGGGGCGCGTTCTTAAAGCTAACTATGGCTACACCTTC
v_gene: TRBV7-2
abundance: once
d_gene: NA
j_gene: TRBJ1-2

CDR3aa: CASSSGTNAYEQYF
CDR3nt: TGTGCCAGCAGTTCCGGGACGAACGCCTACGAGCAGTACTTC
v_gene: TRBV6-6
abundance: NA
d_gene: NA
j_gene: TRBJ2-7

CDR3aa: CASRFRVSGTEAFF
CDR3nt: TGTGCCAGCAGATTCAGGGTGAGTGGTACTGAAGCTTTCTTT
v_gene: TRBV27
abundance: NA
d_gene: NA
j_gene: TRBJ1-1

CDR3aa: CASSRAVGTDEAFF
CDR3nt: TGCGCCAGCAGTAGGGCAGTCGGGACAGATGAAGCTTTCTTT
v_gene: TRBV5-1
abundance: NA
d_gene: TRBD1
j_gene: TRBJ1-1

CDR3aa: CASRLADTQYF
CDR3nt: TGTGCCAGTAGGTTAGCAGATACGCAGTATTTT
v_gene: TRBV19
abundance: NA
d_gene: NA
j_gene: TRBJ2-3

CDR3aa: CASSLEGGLMNTEAFF
CDR3nt: TGCGCCAGCAGCTTGGAAGGGGGCTTGATGAACACTGAAGCTTTCTTT
v_gene: TRBV5-1
abundance: NA
d_gene: TRBD1
j_gene: TRBJ1-1

CDR3aa: CASSVASGALTDTQYF
CDR3nt: TGTGCCAGCAGCGTTGCTAGCGGAGCCCTCACAGATACGCAGTATTTT
v_gene: TRBV9
abundance: once
d_gene: TRBD2
j_gene: TRBJ2-3

CDR3aa: CASSLAAGILSYEQYF
CDR3nt: TGCGCCAGCAGCTTGGCCGCGGGGATCCTTTCCTACGAGCAGTACTTC
v_gene: TRBV5-1
abundance: NA
d_gene: NA
j_gene: TRBJ2-7

CDR3aa: CASSQGVASNQPQHF
CDR3nt: TGCGCCAGCAGCCAAGGTGTGGCCAGCAATCAGCCCCAGCATTTT
v_gene: TRBV4-3
abundance: few
d_gene: NA
j_gene: TRBJ1-5

CDR3aa: CASKRTVGQGSYEQYF
CDR3nt: TGTGCCAGCAAAAGGACAGTTGGGCAGGGCTCCTACGAGCAGTACTTC
v_gene: TRBV27
abundance: NA
d_gene: NA
j_gene: TRBJ2-7

CDR3aa: CASSQDYRGTNEKLFF
CDR3nt: TGCGCCAGCAGCCAAGATTACAGGGGGACTAATGAAAAACTGTTTTTT
v_gene: TRBV4-1
abundance: NA
d_gene: TRBD1
j_gene: TRBJ1-4

CDR3aa: CASSSPTWTSGAPGNTQYF
CDR3nt: TGTGCCAGCAGCTCGCCTACATGGACTAGCGGGGCCCCGGGAAATACGCAGTATTTT
v_gene: TRBV9
abundance: NA
d_gene: TRBD2
j_gene: TRBJ2-3

CDR3aa: CASSDAPRSDYGYTF
CDR3nt: TGTGCCAGCAGTGATGCCCCCAGAAGTGACTATGGCTACACCTTC
v_gene: TRBV6-4
abundance: NA
d_gene: NA
j_gene: TRBJ1-2

CDR3aa: CASSVIAGRGEQFF
CDR3nt: TGTGCCAGCAGCGTGATAGCGGGGAGAGGCGAGCAGTTCTTC
v_gene: TRBV6-4
abundance: NA
d_gene: TRBD2
j_gene: TRBJ2-1

CDR3aa: CASSESRGGYNEQFF
CDR3nt: TGCGCCAGCAGTGAGTCCCGGGGGGGGTACAATGAGCAGTTCTTC
v_gene: TRBV10-1
abundance: NA
d_gene: TRBD2
j_gene: TRBJ2-1

CDR3aa: CASSQLQDNYGYTF
CDR3nt: TGCGCCAGCAGCCAGCTACAGGATAACTATGGCTACACCTTC
v_gene: TRBV4-3
abundance: NA
d_gene: NA
j_gene: TRBJ1-2

CDR3aa: CASSVGNPDSTNYNEQFF
CDR3nt: TGTGCCAGCAGCGTAGGAAACCCGGACAGTACTAATTACAATGAGCAGTTCTTC
v_gene: TRBV9
abundance: NA
d_gene: NA
j_gene: TRBJ2-1

CDR3aa: CASSPGAGGYEGDEQFF
CDR3nt: TGCGCCAGCAGCCCCGGAGCGGGAGGGTATGAAGGTGATGAGCAGTTCTTC
v_gene: TRBV5-1
abundance: NA
d_gene: TRBD2
j_gene: TRBJ2-1

CDR3aa: CASSVGDGELFF
CDR3nt: TGTGCCAGCAGCGTAGGGGACGGGGAGCTGTTTTTT
v_gene: TRBV9
abundance: NA
d_gene: NA
j_gene: TRBJ2-2

CDR3aa: CASSHNTDTQYF
CDR3nt: TGTGCCAGCAGCCACAACACAGATACGCAGTATTTT
v_gene: TRBV11-3
abundance: NA
d_gene: NA
j_gene: TRBJ2-3

CDR3aa: CASSLEGKGNQPQHF
CDR3nt: TGTGCCAGCAGCCTAGAAGGGAAGGGGAATCAGCCCCAGCATTTT
v_gene: TRBV2
abundance: NA
d_gene: NA
j_gene: TRBJ1-5

CDR3aa: CASSLGDRGTEAFF
CDR3nt: TGCGCCAGCAGCTTGGGGGACAGGGGCACTGAAGCTTTCTTT
v_gene: TRBV5-1
abundance: NA
d_gene: TRBD1
j_gene: TRBJ1-1

CDR3aa: CAWNGGHGYTF
CDR3nt: TGTGCCTGGAACGGTGGACATGGCTACACCTTC
v_gene: TRBV30
abundance: few
d_gene: NA
j_gene: TRBJ1-2

CDR3aa: CASSQGQGREKLFF
CDR3nt: TGTGCCAGCAGCCAAGGACAGGGGAGGGAAAAACTGTTTTTT
v_gene: TRBV7-9
abundance: few
d_gene: TRBD1
j_gene: TRBJ1-4

CDR3aa: CASIQGAGSYNEQFF
CDR3nt: TGTGCCAGCATCCAAGGGGCCGGCTCCTACAATGAGCAGTTCTTC
v_gene: TRBV2
abundance: NA
d_gene: NA
j_gene: TRBJ2-1

CDR3aa: CASSYSWGGSGNTIYF
CDR3nt: TGTGCCAGCAGTTACTCGTGGGGGGGCTCTGGAAACACCATATATTTT
v_gene: TRBV6-5
abundance: NA
d_gene: NA
j_gene: TRBJ1-3

CDR3aa: CASSLESSGSREQYF
CDR3nt: TGTGCCAGCAGTTTAGAGTCGAGCGGGAGCCGGGAGCAGTACTTC
v_gene: TRBV27
abundance: once
d_gene: TRBD2
j_gene: TRBJ2-7

CDR3aa: CASSSRTLHEQYF
CDR3nt: TGTGCCAGCAGCTCGAGGACCCTCCACGAGCAGTACTTC
v_gene: TRBV7-2
abundance: NA
d_gene: NA
j_gene: TRBJ2-7

CDR3aa: CASSSLGPSEQYF
CDR3nt: TGTGCCAGCAGCTCCCTCGGCCCCTCCGAGCAGTACTTC
v_gene: TRBV7-2
abundance: NA
d_gene: NA
j_gene: TRBJ2-7

CDR3aa: CASSQAGLALFF
CDR3nt: TGCGCCAGCAGCCAAGCGGGACTAGCGCTGTTCTTC
v_gene: TRBV4-3
abundance: NA
d_gene: TRBD2
j_gene: TRBJ2-1

CDR3aa: CASSDRLRAYEQYF
CDR3nt: TGCGCCAGCAGCGACCGCCTGCGGGCCTACGAGCAGTACTTC
v_gene: TRBV10-1
abundance: NA
d_gene: NA
j_gene: TRBJ2-7

CDR3aa: CASSPGVFGANVLTF
CDR3nt: TGTGCCAGCTCACCCGGGGTGTTTGGGGCCAACGTCCTGACTTTC
v_gene: TRBV18
abundance: NA
d_gene: NA
j_gene: TRBJ2-6

CDR3aa: CASSEWGRSGNTIYF
CDR3nt: TGTGCCAGCAGTGAATGGGGACGCTCTGGAAACACCATATATTTT
v_gene: TRBV6-1
abundance: NA
d_gene: NA
j_gene: TRBJ1-3

CDR3aa: CASSLLTGLDYEQYF
CDR3nt: TGTGCCAGCAGCTTGTTAACGGGACTCGACTACGAGCAGTACTTC
v_gene: TRBV7-9
abundance: NA
d_gene: NA
j_gene: TRBJ2-7

CDR3aa: CAISGRGNNEQFF
CDR3nt: TGTGCCATCAGCGGGAGGGGGAACAATGAGCAGTTCTTC
v_gene: TRBV10-3
abundance: NA
d_gene: TRBD2
j_gene: TRBJ2-1

CDR3aa: CAWSMGELAKNIQYF
CDR3nt: TGTGCCTGGAGTATGGGGGAATTAGCCAAAAACATTCAGTACTTC
v_gene: TRBV30
abundance: NA
d_gene: NA
j_gene: TRBJ2-4

CDR3aa: CASSGLEIQYF
CDR3nt: TGTGCCAGCAGTGGGCTAGAGATTCAGTACTTC
v_gene: TRBV25-1
abundance: NA
d_gene: NA
j_gene: TRBJ2-4

CDR3aa: CASRPQEGYGYTF
CDR3nt: TGTGCCAGCAGACCCCAGGAGGGATATGGCTACACCTTC
v_gene: TRBV6-5
abundance: NA
d_gene: NA
j_gene: TRBJ1-2

CDR3aa: CASSSAGLNSPLHF
CDR3nt: TGTGCCAGCAGCTCGGCCGGTCTTAATTCACCCCTCCACTTT
v_gene: TRBV7-9
abundance: NA
d_gene: NA
j_gene: TRBJ1-6

CDR3aa: CASSQIRTGQKETQYF
CDR3nt: TGCGCCAGCAGCCAGATTCGGACAGGGCAGAAAGAGACCCAGTACTTC
v_gene: TRBV5-1
abundance: NA
d_gene: TRBD1
j_gene: TRBJ2-5

CDR3aa: CASSRGQGLRGQYF
CDR3nt: TGCGCCAGCAGCCGGGGACAGGGGCTTCGCGGGCAGTACTTC
v_gene: TRBV5-1
abundance: NA
d_gene: TRBD1
j_gene: TRBJ2-7

CDR3aa: CAISELLILGNGGYTF
CDR3nt: TGTGCCATCAGTGAGTTACTGATCCTTGGTAACGGTGGCTACACCTTC
v_gene: TRBV10-3
abundance: few
d_gene: NA
j_gene: TRBJ1-2

CDR3aa: CASSLSAGRLLGYTF
CDR3nt: TGTGCCAGCAGTTTATCGGCAGGGAGACTTCTCGGCTACACCTTC
v_gene: TRBV28
abundance: NA
d_gene: NA
j_gene: TRBJ1-2

CDR3aa: CASSLTGDTNYGYTF
CDR3nt: TGTGCCAGCAGTTTGACAGGGGATACTAACTATGGCTACACCTTC
v_gene: TRBV28
abundance: NA
d_gene: TRBD1
j_gene: TRBJ1-2

CDR3aa: CASSPGGVGEKLFF
CDR3nt: TGTGCCAGCAGCCCGGGGGGCGTTGGTGAAAAACTGTTTTTT
v_gene: TRBV13
abundance: NA
d_gene: NA
j_gene: TRBJ1-4

CDR3aa: CASSRDRAEKLFF
CDR3nt: TGCGCCAGCAGCAGGGACAGGGCAGAAAAACTGTTTTTT
v_gene: TRBV4-3
abundance: NA
d_gene: TRBD1
j_gene: TRBJ1-4